A selection of T cell receptor beta chains follows, all from one sample in a study of blood T cell repertoires in COVID-19. Produced via immunoSEQ multiplex PCR; TCRdb's table is partial and in-frame only. Among fewer than 180,000 clones listed, more than 75% were seen once. Material: peripheral blood. The receptors here all came from a man aged 70 or older with acute or convalescent COVID-19. CDR3s leave out the opening cysteine and the closing phenylalanine or tryptophan.

v_call,cdr3_aa
TRBV7-8,ASRPAGRANEKLF
TRBV28,ASSIRDRVYQPQH
TRBV7-9,ASSLGGGLAGQETQY
TRBV28,ASSLQAGGPGNEQF
TRBV28,ASSVGTGGRTYGYT
TRBV7-3,ASSLGTSNEQF
TRBV6-5,ASSKTGVPYEQY
TRBV4-1,ASSQGGEDFSYEQY
TRBV7-9,ASSLAGDTDTQY
TRBV6-5,ASVAGWDSPLH
TRBV29-1,SVIAGASYEQY
TRBV18,ASSPPQGSYNEQF
TRBV5-1,ASSPGDQIGNTIY
TRBV3-1/TRBV3-2,ASSQAIGRSRGTEAF
TRBV19,ARPGTSGSSGQETQY
TRBV10-3,AITAGPNYGYT
TRBV24-1,ATSSTSGSYEQY
TRBV28,ASERLAGAEDTQY
TRBV5-1,ASSKYAGTGDLMSTDTQY
TRBV7-9,ASSLGALAGGTDTQY